Listed below are T cell receptor beta chains from one sample, sequenced in a study of Ad26.COV2.S vaccination and SARS-CoV-2 variants. Assay used: immunoSEQ multiplex PCR; TCRdb lists only in-frame clones, some missing. The sample carries around 500,000 clones, 80% to 90% recorded once. The sample here was peripheral blood, taken in a trial of Ad26.COV2.S vaccine versus placebo. The receptor set was obtained from a person between 18 and 60 years old who received the Ad26.COV2.S COVID-19 vaccine or a placebo. Both conserved end residues are part of each CDR3. Fields, in order: V gene, clone size, J gene, D gene, CDR3 DNA, CDR3 protein. The D gene is left open where the match is weak. Not every row has a clone size; where given, it reads once, few, many or a size class.

>TRBV28|NA|TRBJ1-4|NA
TGTGCCAGCAGGAGAGACTGGACAGCAACTAATGAAAAACTGTTTTTT
CASRRDWTATNEKLFF
>TRBV28|NA|TRBJ2-7|NA
TGTGCCAGCAGTTTCAGGCACCGGACCCACCTAGCGTACGAGCAGTACTTC
CASSFRHRTHLAYEQYF
>TRBV27|NA|TRBJ1-5|NA
TGTGCCAGCAGGAAGGTTAGCAATCAGCCCCAGCATTTT
CASRKVSNQPQHF
>TRBV18|NA|TRBJ2-1|NA
TGTGCCAGCCGATCAACCGGTGAGCAGTTCTTC
CASRSTGEQFF
>TRBV30|NA|TRBJ2-6|NA
TGTGCCTGGAGTGTATTAGGAGGGGCCAACGTCCTGACTTTC
CAWSVLGGANVLTF
>TRBV28|NA|TRBJ2-1|NA
TGTGCCAGCAGTTTCCTCGCGGAGGCGGGGGCGGGGAATGAGCAGTTCTTC
CASSFLAEAGAGNEQFF
>TRBV7-9|once|TRBJ1-2|NA
TGTGCCAGCAGCTTTGGGGGAACCTATGGCTACACCTTC
CASSFGGTYGYTF
>TRBV11-2|NA|TRBJ1-1|NA
TGTGCCAGCAGCTTCCCCTTTCGTAGCCCGACCACTGAAGCTTTCTTT
CASSFPFRSPTTEAFF
>TRBV28|NA|TRBJ2-1|TRBD2
TGTGCCAGCAGTTGGTTACTAGCGGGGGGAATCGATGAGCAGTTCTTC
CASSWLLAGGIDEQFF
>TRBV4-1|NA|TRBJ1-2|TRBD1
TGCGCCAGCAGCCAAGAGGGAGGACAGGGGCCCGGTAACTATGGCTACACCTTC
CASSQEGGQGPGNYGYTF
>TRBV9|once|TRBJ2-1|TRBD2
TGTGCCAGCAGCGTAGCCTGGACTAGCCTCCCGAGCTCCTACAATGAGCAGTTCTTC
CASSVAWTSLPSSYNEQFF
>TRBV11-2|NA|TRBJ2-1|TRBD1
TGTGCCAGCGCAATCGGGACAGAATTCGGGGATGAGCAGTTCTTC
CASAIGTEFGDEQFF
>TRBV5-1|NA|TRBJ2-5|NA
TGCGCCAGCAGCTTGAATTGGTTAACAGAGACCCAGTACTTC
CASSLNWLTETQYF
>TRBV7-2|NA|TRBJ2-3|NA
TGTGCCAGTTTTGGGGGTAGCACAGATACGCAGTATTTT
CASFGGSTDTQYF
>TRBV28|few|TRBJ1-2|NA
TGTGCCAGCAGTTGGAGTAACAGGGCCGGCTACACCTTC
CASSWSNRAGYTF
>TRBV28|NA|TRBJ2-7|TRBD1
TGTGCCAGCAGTCCCCGAGGGGGCGTATCCTACGAGCAGTACTTC
CASSPRGGVSYEQYF
>TRBV5-1|NA|TRBJ1-1|NA
TGCGCCAGCAGCTTGGTGGCGGCGAACACTGAAGCTTTCTTT
CASSLVAANTEAFF
>TRBV6-2/TRBV6-3|NA|TRBJ2-2|TRBD2
TGTGCCAGCAGTTACCAGGCTATAGGACTAGCGGGGCCGAACACCGGGGAGCTGTTTTTT
CASSYQAIGLAGPNTGELFF
>TRBV6-6|NA|TRBJ1-4|NA
TGTGCCAGCAGATCAAGGGACACCCTTAATGAAAAACTGTTTTTT
CASRSRDTLNEKLFF
>TRBV19|NA|TRBJ2-3|TRBD2
TGTGCCAGTAGTATCTCCCTAGCGGGAGGGCCTAGTGCAGATACGCAGTATTTT
CASSISLAGGPSADTQYF
>TRBV28|NA|TRBJ1-2|TRBD1
TGTGCCAGCACTTCAGGACAGGGGAGTTATGGCTACACCTTC
CASTSGQGSYGYTF
>TRBV15|NA|TRBJ2-7|NA
TGTGCCACCAGCAGAGATTTTGGGGGGGGCAGGGTCTACGAGCAGTACTTC
CATSRDFGGGRVYEQYF
>TRBV18|NA|TRBJ1-2|NA
TGTGCCAGCTCACCTCTCGGGACGAACTATGGCTACACCTTC
CASSPLGTNYGYTF
>TRBV27|NA|TRBJ2-3|NA
TGTGCCAGCGGAAACGGGGATACGGATACGCAGTATTTT
CASGNGDTDTQYF
>TRBV12-3/TRBV12-4|once|TRBJ2-5|NA
TGTGCCAGCAGTTTCCAGGGCGAGACCCAGTACTTC
CASSFQGETQYF
>TRBV6-5|few|TRBJ1-6|NA
TGTGCCAGCAGTTACAGGAATTCACCCCTCCACTTT
CASSYRNSPLHF
>TRBV7-2|NA|TRBJ1-2|TRBD1
TGTGCCAGCAGCCAAGACAGGGGGCATCGTGGCTACACCTTC
CASSQDRGHRGYTF
>TRBV30|NA|TRBJ2-2|NA
TGTGCCTGGAGGTTAGGACGAGCGAACACCGGGGAGCTGTTTTTT
CAWRLGRANTGELFF
>TRBV6-1|NA|TRBJ1-5|NA
TGTGCCAGCAGTGAAGCGATAGGGACGGACAATCAGCCCCAGCATTTT
CASSEAIGTDNQPQHF
>TRBV5-5|NA|TRBJ2-2|TRBD1
TGTGCCAGCAGCACCGACAGGGGGCGAACCGGGGAGCTGTTTTTT
CASSTDRGRTGELFF